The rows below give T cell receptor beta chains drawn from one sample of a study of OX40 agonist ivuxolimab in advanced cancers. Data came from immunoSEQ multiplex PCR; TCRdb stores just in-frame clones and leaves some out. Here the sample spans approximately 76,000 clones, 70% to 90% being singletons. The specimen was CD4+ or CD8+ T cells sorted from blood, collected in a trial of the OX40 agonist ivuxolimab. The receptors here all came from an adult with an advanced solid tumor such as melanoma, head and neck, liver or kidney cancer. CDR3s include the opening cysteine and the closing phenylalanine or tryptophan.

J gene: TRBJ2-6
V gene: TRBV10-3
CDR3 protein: CAISAMVRGTSGANVLTF

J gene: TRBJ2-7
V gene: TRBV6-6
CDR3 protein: CASSSRAGVGYEQYF

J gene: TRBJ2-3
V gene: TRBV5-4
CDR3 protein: CASSGGVPGTDTQYF

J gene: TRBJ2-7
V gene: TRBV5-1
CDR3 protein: CASSVTGGSYEQYF

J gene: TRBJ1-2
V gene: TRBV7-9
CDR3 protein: CASSLQGAIGYTF

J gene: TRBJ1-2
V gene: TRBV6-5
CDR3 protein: CASSPDRAGGYTF

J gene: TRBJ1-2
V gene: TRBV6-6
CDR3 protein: CASSTPPGQGGLGYTF

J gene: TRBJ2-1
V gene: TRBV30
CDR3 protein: CAWSVVADNEQFF

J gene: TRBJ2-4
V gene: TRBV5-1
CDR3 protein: CASSLGGTNLAKNIQYF

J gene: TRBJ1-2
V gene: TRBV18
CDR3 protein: CASSPPSGSDYGYTF

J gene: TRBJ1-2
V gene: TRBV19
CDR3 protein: CASSRTSGGAYGYTF

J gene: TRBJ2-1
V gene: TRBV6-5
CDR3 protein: CASSYDRGRIEQFF

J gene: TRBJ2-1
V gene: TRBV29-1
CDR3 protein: CSILSHEQFF

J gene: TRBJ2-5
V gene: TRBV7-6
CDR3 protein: CASSVRDRGETQYF

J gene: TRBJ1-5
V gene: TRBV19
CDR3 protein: CASSIDWAGNQPQHF

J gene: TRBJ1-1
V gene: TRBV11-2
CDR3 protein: CASSIGMGVSTEAFF

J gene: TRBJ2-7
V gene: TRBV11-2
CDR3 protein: CASSNLAGVVYF

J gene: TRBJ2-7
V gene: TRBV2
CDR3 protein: CASSEAGRNEQYF

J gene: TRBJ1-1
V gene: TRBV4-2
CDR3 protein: CASSPGTGREAFF

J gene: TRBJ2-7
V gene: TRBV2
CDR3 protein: CASSSQYEQYF

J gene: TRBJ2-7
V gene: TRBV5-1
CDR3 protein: CASRRLAGENPYEQYF

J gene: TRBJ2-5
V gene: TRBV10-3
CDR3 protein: CAITEGRDLETQYF

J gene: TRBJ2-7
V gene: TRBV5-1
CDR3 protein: CASSQGGWGPTYEQYF

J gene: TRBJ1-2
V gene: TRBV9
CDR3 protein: CASSEGGGHGYTF

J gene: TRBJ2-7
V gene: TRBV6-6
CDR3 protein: CASSYGRTAGAEQYF

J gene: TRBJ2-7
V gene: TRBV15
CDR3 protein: CATSRGTGPISYEQYF

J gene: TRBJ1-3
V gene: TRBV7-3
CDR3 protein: CASSPTRGGAIGNTIYF

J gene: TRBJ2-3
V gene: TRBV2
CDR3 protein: CASSEGGPTQYF

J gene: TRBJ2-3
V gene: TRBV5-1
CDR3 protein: CASSLGPDTDTQYF

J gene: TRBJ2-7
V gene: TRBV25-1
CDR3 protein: CASSEQIGDEQYF

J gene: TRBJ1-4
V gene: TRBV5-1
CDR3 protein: CASSLAPEDLGVFF

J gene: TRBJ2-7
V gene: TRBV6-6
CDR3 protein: CASSYQGQGIEQYF

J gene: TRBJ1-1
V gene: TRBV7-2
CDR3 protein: CASRGLVRTEAFF

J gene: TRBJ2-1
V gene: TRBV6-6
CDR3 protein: CASSPLRLAGLNEQFF

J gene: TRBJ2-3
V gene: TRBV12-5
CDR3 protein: CASGSGTGADTQYF

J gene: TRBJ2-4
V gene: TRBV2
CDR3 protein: CASGGALAKNIQYF

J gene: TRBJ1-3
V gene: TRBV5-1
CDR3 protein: CASSSGGGGNTIYF

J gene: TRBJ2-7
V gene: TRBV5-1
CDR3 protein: CASSSTGTGSEQYF

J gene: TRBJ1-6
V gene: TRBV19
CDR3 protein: CAGQGGTPDSPLHF

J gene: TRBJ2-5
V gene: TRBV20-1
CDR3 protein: CSADSGETQYF

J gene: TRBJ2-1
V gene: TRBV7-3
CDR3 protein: CASSPLAATYNEQFF

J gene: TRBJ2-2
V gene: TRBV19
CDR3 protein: CASTGGSTGELFF

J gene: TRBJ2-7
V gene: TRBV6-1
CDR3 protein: CASSEAGLAGALRIYEQYF

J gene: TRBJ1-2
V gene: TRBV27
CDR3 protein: CASSEDRDYGYAF

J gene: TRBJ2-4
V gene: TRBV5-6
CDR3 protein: CASSFTGGPALGAKNIQYF

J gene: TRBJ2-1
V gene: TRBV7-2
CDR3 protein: CASSSVAGSEQFF

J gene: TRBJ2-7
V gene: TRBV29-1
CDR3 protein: CSSYRGQYEQYF

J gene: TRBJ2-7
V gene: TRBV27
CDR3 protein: CASSFGGELPYEQYF

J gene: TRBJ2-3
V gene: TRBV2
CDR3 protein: CASSAGLPDTQYF

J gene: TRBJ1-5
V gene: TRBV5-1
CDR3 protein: CASSLDSGGIQPQHF

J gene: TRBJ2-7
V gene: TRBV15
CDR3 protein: CATSRGGQGGAYEQYF

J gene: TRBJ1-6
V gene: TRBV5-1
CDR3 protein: CASSLTDSSYNSPLHF

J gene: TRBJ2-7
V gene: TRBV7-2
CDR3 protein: CASSFDAAISSYEQYF

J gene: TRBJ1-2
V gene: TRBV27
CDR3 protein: CASSLLPFTGYGYTF

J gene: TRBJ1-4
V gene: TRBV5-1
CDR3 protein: CASSLSPTNEKLFF

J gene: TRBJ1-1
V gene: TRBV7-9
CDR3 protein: CASSHPPTQEAFF

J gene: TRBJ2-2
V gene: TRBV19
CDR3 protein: CASSPRRANTGELFF

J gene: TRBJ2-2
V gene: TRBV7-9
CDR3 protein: CASSLAGGPDTGELFF

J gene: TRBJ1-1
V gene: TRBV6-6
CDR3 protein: CASRLDRTPEAFF